The 30 T cell receptor beta chains reported below all come from one sample, sequenced in a study of post-analysis software for immune sequencing data. Study conclusions and caveats: TRBV segments more frequent in patients than in controls numbered five and included TRBV5-6, TRBV5-1 and TRBV20-1.

For these TCRs, the target antigens are not known. Researchers reported that TCR beta cDNA libraries carried unique molecular identifiers. One entry per CDR3 protein results from TCRdb running MiXCR on the PCR reads. The data contain hundreds of thousands of distinct CDR3 sequences, roughly 45% of them seen just once; the ten biggest clones take up about 1.8%. Specimen: blood. These receptors all come from a girl under 18 with multiple sclerosis.

The V and J genes are TRBV5-1 and TRBJ2-6, with D possibly being TRBD1 (8 bases). CDR1 is SGHRS and CDR2 is YFSETQ in the germline V gene. The germline V and J ends were trimmed by 8 bases and 0 bases, with 18 bases remaining between them. The length of the CDR3 is 17 residues. The CDR3 spells CARAWDRTSSGANVLTF. Here the CDR3 DNA reads TGCGCCAGGGCCTGGGACAGGACTAGCTCTGGGGCCAACGTCCTGACTTTC.

V gene TRBV2 combines with J gene TRBJ2-5; D not resolved. The DNA end favors TRBJ2-1, so the J call may be wrong. Germline CDR1 is SNHLY and CDR2 is FYNNEI. The CDR3 is made up of 13 amino acids. Written as DNA, the CDR3 is TGTGCCAGCATTATCCAGACACAAGAGACCCAGTTCTTC. This gives the protein CASIIQTQETQFF.

The rearrangement links TRBV5-1 to TRBJ2-5; D is unclear. V shed 5 bases and J shed 1 base, with 12 bases lying between them. CDR1 is SGHRS, CDR2 YFSETQ, per germline. CDR3 length: 14 amino acids. The DNA for the CDR3 is TGCGCCAGCAGAGTACCAGGTGCCCAAGAGACCCAGTACTTC. Amino acid sequence: CASRVPGAQETQYF.

A few counts support this clonotype. The chain carries TRBV20-1 and TRBJ2-7; D uncertain. Per germline, CDR1 DFQATT and CDR2 SNEGSKA (reference sequence). The ends were cut back, 1 base at V and 2 bases at J, with 15 bases in the middle. This CDR3 region has 15 residues. The CDR3 coding sequence is TGCAGTGCTAGAGTCGGGCAGGTGGTCCCCTACGAGCAGTACTTC. Amino acids: CSARVGQVVPYEQYF.

This chain joins TRBV29-1 and TRBJ2-1; TRBD1 matches at 9 bases. The CDR3 extends over 16 amino acids. Germline-derived CDR1 and CDR2 are SQVTM and ANQGSEA. The junction had 16 bases not matched to a gene; V was cut back by 3 bases and J by 10 bases. CDR3 DNA sequence: TGCAGCGTTGATGACCGGGACAGGGAGGATTTTTGGGAGCAGTTCTTC. Translating it yields CSVDDRDREDFWEQFF.

In its sample, this clonotype was seen a few times. V is TRBV6-1 and J is TRBJ1-6; a weak D match, TRBD1 (5 bases). This CDR3 is 20 amino acids long. Germline CDR1 is MNHNS and CDR2 is SASEGT. The V end was cut by 10 bases, the J end by 0 bases, with 28 bases between. The CDR3 nucleotides read TGTGCCACAGCCCCTCCACTAGGGTCGTCAGGGAGCTCCTATAATTCACCCCTCCACTTT. It encodes CATAPPLGSSGSSYNSPLHF.

The count of this clonotype is one. This sequence joins TRBV7-2 and TRBJ2-5; 11 bases fit TRBD2. This CDR3 contains 16 residues. The ends lost 4 bases at V and 0 bases at J; junction bases unmatched: 4. Germline CDR1 and CDR2: SGHTA and FQGNSA. As DNA, the CDR3 is TGTGCCAGCAGCTCGCGGGGACTAGCGGACCAAGAGACCCAGTACTTC. Its translation: CASSSRGLADQETQYF.

This chain links TRBV5-1 with TRBJ2-7; 9 nucleotides align to TRBD1. Germline lookup yields CDR1 SGHRS and CDR2 YFSETQ. The CDR3 loop spans 17 amino acids. J lost 0 bases, V lost 0 bases, and 7 bases had no gene match. CDR3 coding DNA: TGCGCCAGCAGCTTGGCCAGCCCGGGACAGGGCTCCTACGAGCAGTACTTC. Translation gives CASSLASPGQGSYEQYF. The full variable domain, completed using reference TRBV5-1 and TRBJ2-7, is KAGVTQTPRYLIKTRGQQVTLSCSPISGHRSVSWYQQTPGQGLQFLFEYFSETQRNKGNFPGRFSGRQFSNSRSEMNVSTLELGDSALYLCASSLASPGQGSYEQYFGPGTRLTVT.

This rearrangement joins TRBV7-9 to TRBJ2-5; TRBD1 is a possible D gene (5 bases). Germline CDR1 SEHNR, CDR2 FQNEAQ (reference sequence). V gave up 0 bases and J gave up 7 bases, with 12 bases separating them. The CDR3 has 14 residues. The CDR3 region has the DNA TGTGCCAGCAGCTTAGCAATGGGGCCGGGGACCCAGTACTTC. Translation gives CASSLAMGPGTQYF.

The chain has TRBV11-2 and TRBJ1-2, with a tentative D call TRBD1 (5 bases). Germline CDR1 SGHAT, CDR2 FQNNGV. V dropped 4 bases and J dropped 3 bases, with 15 bases sitting between them. The CDR3 contains 15 residues. This CDR3 reads CASSSPRVKDYGYTF. In DNA form, the CDR3 reads TGTGCCAGCAGCTCCCCCAGGGTCAAGGACTATGGCTACACCTTC.

The V and J genes are TRBV2 and TRBJ2-5, with a weak D call TRBD2 (6 bases). The CDR3 is 15 residues long. Germline CDR1 and CDR2: SNHLY and FYNNEI. V lost 4 bases and J lost 0, with 12 bases in between. This CDR3 reads CASSVEGTNQETQYF. The CDR3 DNA reads as TGTGCCAGCAGTGTGGAGGGGACCAACCAAGAGACCCAGTACTTC.

CDR3 coding DNA: TGTGCCAGCAGCTTAAATCGGCAGGGCGATGAGCAGTTCTTC. Its translation: CASSLNRQGDEQFF. The rearrangement joins TRBV7-2 to TRBJ2-1; TRBD1 might be the D (5 bases). The CDR3 contains 14 residues. V was shortened by 2 bases and J by 8 bases, with 13 bases between the two germline ends. Germline CDR1 and CDR2: SGHTA and FQGNSA. Variable domain in full (rest from reference TRBV7-2 and TRBJ2-1): GAGVSQSPSNKVTEKGKDVELRCDPISGHTALYWYRQSLGQGLEFLIYFQGNSAPDKSGLPSDRFSAERTGGSVSTLTIQRTQQEDSAVYLCASSLNRQGDEQFFGPGTRLTVL.

The rearrangement links TRBV13 to TRBJ2-3; TRBD2 matches at 12 bases. CDR1 is PRHDT and CDR2 is FYEKMQ in the germline V gene (reference sequence). The CDR3 runs 18 residues. The trim removed 4 bases at V and 2 bases at J, leaving 10 bases unmatched. The CDR3 sequence is CASSSSLAGGLVTDTQYF. CDR3 bases: TGTGCCAGCAGCTCCTCCCTAGCGGGAGGGCTTGTCACAGATACGCAGTATTTT.

The V gene is TRBV12-3 or TRBV12-4, the J gene TRBJ2-7; no clear D. This CDR3 has 12 residues. Deletions cut 3 bases from V and 2 bases from J, with 5 bases between. CDR3: CASSFYPYEQYF. The CDR3 DNA follows: TGTGCCAGCAGTTTTTATCCCTACGAGCAGTACTTC.

The sample holds a few counts of this clonotype. The chain carries TRBV7-2 and TRBJ1-5; D call uncertain. V lost 3 bases and J lost 8, with 8 bases in between. Germline V CDR1 and CDR2: SGHTA, FQGNSA. The CDR3 covers 12 residues. The CDR3 DNA sequence: TGTGCCAGCAGCTTTCTAGAGAAGCCCCAGCATTTT. Its protein product is CASSFLEKPQHF. Variable domain in full (rest from reference TRBV7-2 and TRBJ1-5): GAGVSQSPSNKVTEKGKDVELRCDPISGHTALYWYRQSLGQGLEFLIYFQGNSAPDKSGLPSDRFSAERTGGSVSTLTIQRTQQEDSAVYLCASSFLEKPQHFGDGTRLSIL.

The V call is TRBV15, the J call TRBJ1-5; 7 bases map to TRBD1. Germline-derived CDR1 and CDR2 are LNHNV and YYDKDF (reference sequence). This CDR3 is 13 amino acids long. V was clipped by 8 bases and J by 0 bases; unmatched bases: 1. CDR3 protein: CATGTVSNQPQHF. DNA of the CDR3: TGTGCCACCGGGACAGTTAGCAATCAGCCCCAGCATTTT. Full variable domain (rest looked up from reference TRBV15 and TRBJ1-5): DAMVIQNPRYQVTQFGKPVTLSCSQTLNHNVMYWYQQKSSQAPKLLFHYYDKDFNNEADTPDNFQSRRPNTSFCFLDIRSPGLGDTAMYLCATGTVSNQPQHFGDGTRLSIL.

The chain carries TRBV7-9 and TRBJ2-7; no clear D. The V gene's germline CDR1 is SEHNR and CDR2 FQNEAQ (reference sequence). The CDR3 has 13 amino acids. Trimming took off 2 bases at V and 5 bases at J, with 10 bases between the two ends. CDR3 in DNA: TGTGCCAGCAGCTTAAACGTCCTTGACGAGCAGTACTTC. Protein sequence: CASSLNVLDEQYF.

V and J are TRBV6-6 and TRBJ2-3, with 11 bases identical to TRBD2. The junction had 5 bases not matched to a gene; V was cut back by 2 bases and J by 4 bases. Germline V gives CDR1 MNHNY, CDR2 SVGAGI (reference sequence). The CDR3 runs 16 residues. The DNA for the CDR3 is TGTGCCAGCAGTTACGCCACTAGCGGGAGCCCAGATACGCAGTATTTT. Amino acid sequence: CASSYATSGSPDTQYF.

The V gene is TRBV12-3 or TRBV12-4, the J gene TRBJ2-3; the D gene could be TRBD1 or TRBD2 (5 bases each). With 6 bases removed from V and 2 bases from J, the gap between germline ends came to 6 bases. The CDR3 extends over 12 amino acids. The CDR3 loop reads CASRGTTDTQYF. CDR3 sequence (DNA): TGTGCCAGCAGGGGGACCACAGATACGCAGTATTTT.

This rearrangement joins TRBV7-2 to TRBJ1-1; TRBD1 matches 7 bases. The CDR3 runs 12 residues. After removal of 5 bases from V and 8 bases from J, the junction contained 5 bases not matched to a gene. CDR1 is SGHTA and CDR2 is FQGNSA in the germline V gene. CDR3 DNA: TGTGCCAGCAGCCCAACGGACAGGGAAGCTTTCTTT. Amino acid sequence: CASSPTDREAFF.

This clonotype has more than one count but fewer than ten. The chain carries TRBV20-1 and TRBJ2-5; TRBD2 might be the D (7 bases). Trimming left V 5 bases short and J 5 bases short, with 15 bases between. Germline V gene lookup returns CDR1 DFQATT and CDR2 SNEGSKA (reference sequence). This CDR3 has 13 amino acids. The CDR3 protein is CSAGGASGETQYF. Written as DNA, the CDR3 is TGCAGTGCTGGGGGGGCCAGTGGGGAGACCCAGTACTTC.

This clonotype appeared a few times. The chain has TRBV12-3 or TRBV12-4 and TRBJ2-3; D is unresolved. Trimming pared 7 bases from V and 4 bases from J, leaving 12 bases between. CDR3 size: 13 residues. CDR3 in amino acids: CASTNGRSDTQYF. The CDR3 DNA reads TGTGCCAGCACGAATGGGCGTTCAGATACGCAGTATTTT.

This clonotype was counted between two and nine times. This chain uses TRBV5-4 with TRBJ2-1; TRBD2 matches 8 bases. This CDR3 region has 14 residues. Germline V gives CDR1 SGHNT, CDR2 YYREEE (reference sequence). Trimming took 0 bases from V and 10 from J; bases not matched to a gene: 6. CDR3 DNA: TGTGCCAGCAGCTTGGATCTAGCGGGTCCAGAGCAGTTCTTC. Its translation: CASSLDLAGPEQFF. The full variable domain, its missing parts supplied by reference TRBV5-4 and TRBJ2-1, is ETGVTQSPTHLIKTRGQQVTLRCSSQSGHNTVSWYQQALGQGPQFIFQYYREEENGRGNFPPRFSGLQFPNYSSELNVNALELDDSALYLCASSLDLAGPEQFFGPGTRLTVL.

The J gene is TRBJ2-7, the V gene TRBV13; D might be TRBD2 (5 bases). CDR1 and CDR2 from the germline V gene are PRHDT and FYEKMQ (reference sequence). CDR3 length: 12 residues. With 6 bases removed from V and 7 bases from J, the gap between germline ends came to 13 bases. CDR3 in DNA: TGTGCCAGCAGTCGAGGGCTAGGGGAGCAGTACTTC. Residues: CASSRGLGEQYF.

The chain joins TRBV27 to TRBJ2-1; no clear D. The germline gives CDR1 MNHEY, CDR2 SMNVEV (reference sequence). Deletions cut 1 base from V and 15 bases from J, with 16 bases between. This CDR3 comprises 13 residues. CDR3 amino acids: CASSLFGPPPRFF. As DNA, the CDR3 is TGTGCCAGCAGTTTATTCGGGCCCCCACCACGGTTCTTC.

The rearrangement links TRBV29-1 to TRBJ2-6; D remains ambiguous. V was trimmed by 6 bases and J by 1 base, leaving 10 bases between them. Per the germline V gene, CDR1 is SQVTM and CDR2 is ANQGSEA. The CDR3 is made up of 14 amino acids. The chain's CDR3 is CSVPGESGANVLTF. The CDR3 DNA follows: TGCAGCGTACCAGGAGAATCTGGGGCCAACGTCCTGACTTTC.

This clonotype was observed a few times. The V gene is TRBV20-1, the J gene TRBJ2-5; D may be TRBD2 (5 bases). Germline V lookup: CDR1 DFQATT, CDR2 SNEGSKA (reference sequence). CDR3 length equals 13 residues. V was pared by 5 bases and J by 2 bases, with 12 bases between. CDR3 sequence: CSAPWTYQETQYF. In nucleotides, the CDR3 is TGCAGTGCTCCCTGGACTTATCAAGAGACCCAGTACTTC.

This clonotype has a handful of counts. The gene calls are TRBV12-3 or TRBV12-4 and TRBJ2-7; TRBD2 might be the D (6 bases). The CDR3 spans 15 residues. Trimming removed 7 bases from V and 1 base from J, with 17 bases in between. The CDR3 DNA reads as TGTGCCAGCATTTTTAGCAGGAGGGGTTCCTACGAGCAGTACTTC. Translation gives CASIFSRRGSYEQYF.

The genes are TRBV20-1 and TRBJ2-7; 7 bases agree with TRBD2. This CDR3 has 16 residues. CDR1 is DFQATT and CDR2 is SNEGSKA in the germline V gene (reference sequence). Trimming took 1 base from V and 4 from J; bases not matched to a gene: 13. The CDR3 sequence is CSARGSKGGSPYEQYF. CDR3 DNA sequence: TGCAGTGCTAGAGGAAGCAAGGGCGGGAGTCCTTACGAGCAGTACTTC.

The chain uses TRBV4-1 and TRBJ2-1, with a weak D call TRBD2 (5 bases). This CDR3 spans 15 amino acids. Germline V gives CDR1 MGHRA, CDR2 YSYEKL. V dropped 1 base and J dropped 4 bases, with 11 bases sitting between them. The DNA for the CDR3 is TGCGCCAGCAGCCAAGGACGAGGGTCGTACAATGAGCAGTTCTTC. It translates to CASSQGRGSYNEQFF.